This T cell receptor (beta chain) comes out of a study of cytomegalovirus exposure and HLA in healthy donors. Background on the study: When roughly 420 donors were genotyped, roughly 82% of them were found to fall in the Caucasian-associated ancestry cluster.

Primers: 60 Vbeta forward and 13 Jbeta reverse. Here immunoSEQ multiplex PCR was the method, and the copy in TCRdb shows in-frame clones only, minus some. The data show over 75,000 clones, with more than 55% seen just once and 2% to 2.5% held by the top ten. This clone occurred once. Its antigen is not known. Study-level points and caveats: In an earlier analysis, productive rearrangement rates for most beta V segments clustered near 87% or 30%. Reportedly, a later analysis found an Asian-associated ancestry cluster had fewer N-insertions than the roughly 700-donor mean. For most subjects, TCR beta sequences were reported to predict HLA-A and HLA-B alleles with accuracy.

Sequencing was done on a sample of PBMCs. The sequence was obtained from a human donor in good health.

In DNA, the CDR3 is TGTGCCAGCAGTCCACAGGGGGCGCTCACCGGGGAGCTGTTTTTT. It codes for CASSPQGALTGELFF. This chain links TRBV27 with TRBJ2-2; 9 bases align to TRBD1. Trimming removed 5 bases from V and 4 bases from J; junction bases left unmatched: 5. CDR3 length: 15 residues. CDR1 is MNHEY and CDR2 is SMNVEV in the germline V gene (reference sequence).